This is a list of T cell receptor beta chains from one sample in a study of T cell repertoires in cytomegalovirus infection. Each CDR3 protein gets one entry after TCRdb re-called the reads with MiXCR. The table has about 300,000 distinct CDR3 sequences, about 9.2% seen once. Material: PBMCs. The receptors stem from a human donor in good health (CMV status not recorded). Some clones in this sample may be carry-over from other donors' samples. The CDR3 runs from the conserved cysteine through the conserved F or W. Fields, in order: D gene, V gene, J gene, clone size, CDR3 protein, CDR3 DNA. A D gene is named only where the DNA matches it firmly. Expanded clones get a size class; other rows say once, few or many, or leave the size out.

TRBD1	TRBV7-6	TRBJ1-5	many	CASSPGQGLEQPQHF	TGTGCCAGCAGCCCTGGACAGGGATTGGAGCAGCCCCAGCATTTT
NA	TRBV7-6	TRBJ2-2	many	CASSLGSRLTNTGELFF	TGTGCCAGCAGCTTAGGGTCCCGGCTTACGAACACCGGGGAGCTGTTTTTT
NA	TRBV10-3	TRBJ2-5	few	CAIRSDTQETQYF	TGTGCCATCAGAAGCGATACACAAGAGACCCAGTACTTC
TRBD1	TRBV20-1	TRBJ1-2	many	CSARDGTGREGYTF	TGCAGTGCTAGAGATGGGACAGGCCGGGAAGGCTACACCTTC
TRBD1	TRBV5-4	TRBJ1-1	many	CASSFYRGTEAFF	TGTGCCAGCAGCTTTTACAGGGGCACTGAAGCTTTCTTT
NA	TRBV5-1	TRBJ1-4	NA	CASSLGGRNEKLFF	TGCGCCAGCAGCTTGGGGGGGCGGAATGAAAAACTGTTTTTT
NA	TRBV7-2	TRBJ1-1	many	CASSSTGTSEAFF	TGTGCCAGCAGCTCCACAGGGACATCCGAAGCTTTCTTT
NA	TRBV12-3/TRBV12-4	TRBJ1-6	few	CASRRGRYNSPLHF	TGTGCCAGCAGACGGGGAAGGTATAATTCACCCCTCCACTTT
TRBD2	TRBV6-6	TRBJ2-2	many	CASSYSKLAGNTGELFF	TGTGCCAGCAGTTACTCCAAGCTAGCGGGGAACACCGGGGAGCTGTTTTTT
NA	TRBV20-1	TRBJ1-1	few	CSARDPSAEAFF	TGCAGTGCTAGAGATCCCTCCGCTGAAGCTTTCTTT
NA	TRBV27	TRBJ2-3	many	CASRRISTDTQYF	TGTGCCAGCAGGAGGATTAGCACAGATACGCAGTATTTT
NA	TRBV7-2	TRBJ1-2	many	CASSLAENLGYTF	TGTGCCAGCAGCTTAGCGGAGAATCTGGGCTACACCTTC
TRBD1	TRBV7-2	TRBJ1-5	many	CASSLGQGSFRGNQPQHF	TGTGCCAGCAGCCTGGGACAGGGCAGTTTCAGGGGCAATCAGCCCCAGCATTTT
NA	TRBV3-1	TRBJ2-1	NA	CASSLSDRPSYNEQFF	TGTGCCAGCAGCCTTAGTGACAGGCCATCCTACAATGAGCAGTTCTTC
NA	TRBV7-2	TRBJ2-5	many	CASSLSQGRQETQYF	TGTGCCAGCAGCTTATCCCAGGGGCGGCAGGAGACCCAGTACTTC
NA	TRBV7-9	TRBJ1-1	many	CASSLRRAVEAFF	TGTGCCAGCAGCTTAAGGAGGGCGGTTGAAGCTTTCTTT
TRBD1	TRBV20-1	TRBJ1-1	few	CSASPPGQPNTEAFF	TGCAGTGCTTCACCACCGGGACAGCCGAACACTGAAGCTTTCTTT
NA	TRBV19	TRBJ2-3	few	CASRRSGQQYF	TGTGCCAGTAGGCGGTCCGGACAGCAGTATTTT
NA	TRBV29-1	TRBJ2-2	many	CSVEDLRGTGELFF	TGCAGCGTTGAAGATCTGCGGGGAACCGGGGAGCTGTTTTTT
NA	TRBV12-3/TRBV12-4	TRBJ1-2	many	CASSLEGLYGYTF	TGTGCCAGCAGTTTAGAAGGCCTCTATGGCTACACCTTC
NA	TRBV19	TRBJ1-1	many	CASSTPGNTEAFF	TGTGCCAGTAGTACCCCAGGGAACACTGAAGCTTTCTTT
NA	TRBV29-1	TRBJ1-2	few	CSATGRFYGYTF	TGCAGCGCAACAGGACGGTTCTATGGCTACACCTTC
TRBD1	TRBV5-4	TRBJ2-2	many	CASSVSGTGPAELFF	TGTGCCAGCAGCGTTTCCGGGACAGGGCCCGCGGAGCTGTTTTTT
NA	TRBV7-2	TRBJ2-7	many	CASSLDGSSYEQYF	TGTGCCAGCAGCTTGGACGGGAGCTCCTACGAGCAGTACTTC
NA	TRBV28	TRBJ1-1	many	CASTSSGNTEAFF	TGTGCCAGCACGAGTTCCGGGAACACTGAAGCTTTCTTT
NA	TRBV12-3/TRBV12-4	TRBJ1-2	few	CASSLGPRQNNYGYTF	TGTGCCAGCAGTTTGGGTCCCCGACAGAATAACTATGGCTACACCTTC
TRBD1	TRBV2	TRBJ2-2	few	CASSTRDRVAGELFF	TGTGCCAGCAGCACCCGGGACAGGGTAGCCGGGGAGCTGTTTTTT
TRBD1	TRBV6-2/TRBV6-3	TRBJ1-1	many	CASSYSETGLRFTEAFF	TGTGCCAGCAGTTACTCGGAGACAGGGCTCAGGTTTACTGAAGCTTTCTTT
NA	TRBV7-2	TRBJ1-5	many	CASSLKSQPQHF	TGTGCCAGCAGCTTAAAATCGCAGCCCCAGCATTTT
NA	TRBV19	TRBJ2-1	NA	CASKGQGLNEQFF	TGTGCCAGTAAGGGGCAGGGCTTAAATGAGCAGTTCTTC
NA	TRBV10-3	TRBJ2-3	many	CAISESRGGTDTQYF	TGTGCCATCAGTGAGTCGCGAGGGGGCACAGATACGCAGTATTTT
TRBD1	TRBV20-1	TRBJ1-2	NA	CSANIPWTGYPADEGYTF	TGCAGTGCTAATATCCCGTGGACAGGGTACCCGGCGGATGAGGGCTACACCTTC
NA	TRBV12-3/TRBV12-4	TRBJ2-5	many	CASSLYAGKTQYF	TGTGCCAGCAGTTTATATGCGGGGAAGACCCAGTACTTC
NA	TRBV29-1	TRBJ2-7	NA	CSVGQLYEQYF	TGCAGCGTTGGACAGCTCTACGAGCAGTACTTC
TRBD1	TRBV19	TRBJ1-2	few	CASSWAGTASTYYGYTF	TGTGCCAGTAGTTGGGCCGGGACAGCTTCGACCTACTATGGCTACACCTTC
TRBD1	TRBV12-5	TRBJ2-7	many	CASGLVLGQGAYEQYF	TGTGCTAGTGGTTTGGTACTTGGACAGGGGGCCTACGAGCAGTACTTC
TRBD1	TRBV7-8	TRBJ1-1	many	CASSQDRARAEAFF	TGTGCCAGCAGCCAGGACAGGGCCCGAGCTGAAGCTTTCTTT
NA	TRBV4-2	TRBJ2-5	many	CASSQDLIGGGQETQYF	TGTGCCAGCAGCCAAGATCTCATAGGGGGTGGCCAAGAGACCCAGTACTTC
NA	TRBV28	TRBJ2-5	few	CASSLFVGGRQETQYF	TGTGCCAGCAGTTTATTCGTCGGGGGGCGGCAAGAGACCCAGTACTTC
TRBD2	TRBV7-9	TRBJ2-5	many	CASSPLAVFQETQYF	TGTGCCAGCAGCCCCCTAGCGGTCTTCCAAGAGACCCAGTACTTC
TRBD2	TRBV7-9	TRBJ2-1	many	CASSLAPGLADEQFF	TGTGCCAGCAGCTTAGCCCCGGGACTAGCGGATGAGCAGTTCTTC
NA	TRBV6-2/TRBV6-3	TRBJ2-2	once	CASSYSGTGIAGELFF	TGTGCCAGCAGTTACTCTGGAACAGGGATTGCCGGGGAGCTGTTTTTT
NA	TRBV20-1	TRBJ2-2	NA	CSAGRANTGELFF	TGCAGTGCCGGCCGTGCGAACACCGGGGAGCTGTTTTTT
NA	TRBV19	TRBJ2-1	many	CASSIQGEGYNEQFF	TGTGCCAGTAGTATCCAGGGAGAGGGGTACAATGAGCAGTTCTTC
NA	TRBV6-2/TRBV6-3	TRBJ1-1	many	CASRRLDVGPNTEAFF	TGTGCCAGCAGAAGATTGGACGTAGGACCGAACACTGAAGCTTTCTTT
NA	TRBV7-9	TRBJ2-2	many	CASSTDSNTGELFF	TGTGCCAGCAGCACCGATTCTAACACCGGGGAGCTGTTTTTT
NA	TRBV12-3/TRBV12-4	TRBJ1-5	many	CASSLRTGPNQPQHF	TGTGCCAGCAGTTTGCGTACAGGCCCTAATCAGCCCCAGCATTTT
NA	TRBV20-1	TRBJ2-1	few	CSASGGSYNEQFF	TGCAGTGCTAGTGGGGGCTCCTACAATGAGCAGTTCTTC
TRBD1	TRBV11-2	TRBJ2-4	many	CASSLDLGTGAKNIQYF	TGTGCCAGCAGCTTAGATCTAGGGACAGGAGCCAAAAACATTCAGTACTTC
TRBD1	TRBV6-2/TRBV6-3	TRBJ1-5	NA	CASSYPGQGFSNQPQHF	TGTGCCAGCTCTTACCCGGGACAGGGATTTAGCAATCAGCCCCAGCATTTT
TRBD1	TRBV28	TRBJ1-5	many	CASSPTGQGTPQHF	TGTGCCAGCAGTCCGACGGGACAGGGTACGCCCCAGCATTTT
TRBD1	TRBV5-1	TRBJ1-2	few	CASSPGTGDRGYTF	TGCGCCAGCAGCCCCGGGACAGGGGATCGGGGCTACACCTTC